The rows below give T cell receptor beta chains drawn from one sample of a study of lymphopenia after photon versus proton radiotherapy. The assay was immunoSEQ multiplex PCR, and TCRdb's table has in-frame clones only and misses some. The top ten hold 10% to 13% of the sample, which has 65,000 to 75,000 clones, over 70% seen once. The source was peripheral blood, collected from a patient treated with proton-based radiotherapy. The receptors were gathered from a man older than 75 with esophageal cancer. Both conserved end residues are part of each CDR3. The order of the fields is V gene, CDR3 protein.

>TRBV19
CASSISSGEQGQFF
>TRBV6-6
CASSYSRLYGYTF
>TRBV6-6
CASSSAGTGGGYTF
>TRBV11-2
CASSLGIAEQYF
>TRBV7-2
CASSIRITETQYF
>TRBV2
CASSDARALAKNIQYF
>TRBV5-1
CASSLSQQHYEQYF
>TRBV19
CASSIRALGAEAFF
>TRBV7-2
CASSLGTSSETQYF
>TRBV5-1
CASSQTYEQYF
>TRBV18
CASSPVADYEQYF
>TRBV11-2
CASSLRPQNTGELFF
>TRBV29-1
CSVEGEETQYF
>TRBV7-8
CASSLDVGPSTEETQYF
>TRBV6-1
CASSESGQGGSPLHF
>TRBV5-1
CASSLNEGNSGANVLTF
>TRBV11-2
CASSLGTGVNYGYTF
>TRBV5-4
CASSPGTSGVASYEQYF
>TRBV6-6
CASSLDPNYGYTF
>TRBV5-1
CASSSGTDTEAFF
>TRBV5-4
CASSLGRGMDYGYTF
>TRBV5-1
CASSLTGASGNTIYF
>TRBV4-3
CASSLGESFTDTQYF
>TRBV10-3
CATGTGLSTDTQYF
>TRBV13
CASSLIIASREQYF
>TRBV6-5
CASGDSTDTQYF
>TRBV7-2
CASSSGLAGGLYNEQFF
>TRBV18
CASSPVGDTEAFF
>TRBV7-7
CASSSMGLKEAQYF
>TRBV9
CASSYLQGARSNQPQHF
>TRBV2
CASSAGGAGQPQHF
>TRBV2
CASSSAQKTQQFF
>TRBV5-4
CASSFEENYEQYF
>TRBV18
CASSPGPSGGEKLFF
>TRBV7-1
CASSLDPQNEKLFF
>TRBV7-9
CASSLSTGTMSSGELFF
>TRBV7-9
CASSLGTFNEKLFF
>TRBV7-3
CASSSDANQPQHF
>TRBV11-1
CASSRDWGDAGIQYF
>TRBV2
CASSGVQGAGSPLHF
>TRBV7-9
CASSQGNTEAFF
>TRBV4-3
CASSRRVAGGNTGELFF
>TRBV6-5
CASSYGQGQPQHF
>TRBV10-3
CATGTSGRYGTDTQYF